This entry lists 23 T cell receptor beta chains sequenced from one sample in a study of shared clonotypes between healthy human individuals. Only in-frame clones appear in the TCRdb table, and some are missing; sequencing was by immunoSEQ multiplex PCR. Among roughly 640,000 clones listed, around 97% were seen once. Sequencing was performed on naive CD4+ T cells sorted from blood. Sample subset: CD45RA+ positively selected. These receptors were taken from a woman aged 25 to 39 in good health.

This clone was seen a single time. CDR3 region: CASSRTSGMEQYF. In DNA, the CDR3 is TGTGCCAGCAGTCGTACTAGCGGGATGGAGCAGTACTTC. The V gene is TRBV25-1, the J gene TRBJ2-7; 10 positions agree with TRBD2. V lost 5 bases and J lost 7; bases outside the gene matches: 5. Per the germline V gene, CDR1 is MGHDK and CDR2 is SYGVNS. The CDR3 runs to 13 residues.

The chain recombines TRBV5-4 with TRBJ1-2, with D perhaps TRBD1 (5 bases). The CDR3 runs 13 residues. Germline V gene lookup returns CDR1 SGHNT and CDR2 YYREEE (reference sequence). V lost 4 bases and J lost 4, with 11 bases in between. The chain's CDR3 is CASSTGLLYGYTF. CDR3 sequence (DNA): TGTGCCAGCAGCACAGGATTACTCTATGGCTACACCTTC.

Regarding this clone: One end of the junction fails to match germline, which may point to a read error. V is TRBV27 and J is TRBJ2-7, with a weak D call TRBD1 (5 bases). The CDR3 runs to 8 residues. Germline CDR1 is MNHEY and CDR2 is SMNVEV (reference sequence). CDR3 DNA sequence: TGTGCCAGCAGTCAGGGCGGCTTC. Translating gives CASSQGGF.

The CDR3 bases are TGTGCCAGCAGGGAGAGGACTAGTGCAGTGTCCGAGCAGTACTTC. The encoded protein is CASRERTSAVSEQYF. The chain employs TRBV6-1 and TRBJ2-7; 7 positions match TRBD2. Germline V gene lookup returns CDR1 MNHNS and CDR2 SASEGT. V was clipped by 6 bases and J by 6 bases; unmatched bases: 14. This CDR3 region has 15 residues.

CDR3 DNA: TGTGCCAGCAGTTTGGACCTTTTGGCGAGCTCCTACAATGAGCAGTTCTTC. The encoded protein is CASSLDLLASSYNEQFF. The chain joins TRBV28 to TRBJ2-1; D is uncertain. V was clipped by 3 bases and J by 0 bases, with 15 bases between them. The CDR3 is 17 amino acids. Germline loops: CDR1 MDHEN, CDR2 SYDVKM.

The chain couples TRBV28 to TRBJ1-4; no clear D gene. Germline CDR1 reads MDHEN; CDR2 reads SYDVKM. V dropped 6 bases and J dropped 8 bases, with 16 bases sitting between them. This CDR3 has 14 residues. DNA of the CDR3: TGTGCCAGCAGCTACGGTGGAGAAAGCGAAAAACTGTTTTTT. It codes for CASSYGGESEKLFF.

The J gene is TRBJ2-1, the V gene TRBV28; TRBD2 matches 10 bases. Looked up from germline, CDR1 is MDHEN and CDR2 is SYDVKM. V lost 8 bases to trimming and J lost 4 bases; unmatched junction nucleotides: 5. CDR3 length: 14 residues. This CDR3 reads CASSRTSGYNEQFF. The CDR3 nucleotides read TGTGCCAGCTCACGGACTAGCGGTTACAATGAGCAGTTCTTC.

The V call is TRBV19, the J call TRBJ1-5, with 7 bases that match TRBD1. The V gene's germline CDR1 is LNHDA and CDR2 SQIVND (reference sequence). V was clipped by 1 base and J by 6 bases; unmatched bases: 9. The CDR3 is 16 amino acids. The CDR3 sequence is CASSIGQGRRGQPQHF. CDR3 in DNA: TGTGCCAGTAGTATAGGACAGGGCCGCCGGGGTCAGCCCCAGCATTTT.

A note on this clone: The same CDR3 arises from other DNA sequences in this sample as well. The V call is TRBV6-5, the J call TRBJ1-5; D not resolved. V dropped 9 bases and J dropped 6 bases, with 21 bases sitting between them. The CDR3 length is 15 residues. Per germline, CDR1 MNHEY and CDR2 SVGAGI. CDR3 sequence: CASSRTRMQPQPQHF. The CDR3 nucleotides are TGTGCCAGTAGCCGGACTCGGATGCAGCCTCAGCCCCAGCATTTT.

V usage is TRBV28 and J usage is TRBJ1-1, with 8 bases identical to TRBD1. CDR3 length: 15 residues. Germline V gene lookup returns CDR1 MDHEN and CDR2 SYDVKM. Losses at the gene ends were 3 bases for V and 2 bases for J; bases not matched to a gene: 5. The CDR3 DNA is TGTGCCAGCAGTTTTAGGCAGGGGGCTAACACTGAAGCTTTCTTT. This encodes CASSFRQGANTEAFF.

The rearrangement uses TRBV2 and TRBJ1-5; a weak D match, TRBD1 (6 bases). This CDR3 is built from 14 residues. V was shortened by 6 bases and J by 4 bases, with 13 bases between the two germline ends. Germline CDR1 and CDR2: SNHLY and FYNNEI. CDR3 loop: CASSDLGTNQPQHF. The CDR3 DNA sequence: TGTGCCAGCAGCGACCTCGGGACAAATCAGCCCCAGCATTTT.

CDR3: CASSLVPTGYNEQFF. The DNA of the CDR3 is TGTGCCAGCAGCTTAGTGCCGACAGGGTACAATGAGCAGTTCTTC. The rearrangement links TRBV7-9 to TRBJ2-1; 7 bases fit TRBD1. V was pared by 1 base and J by 4 bases, with 4 bases of the junction left unmatched. Germline V lookup: CDR1 SEHNR, CDR2 FQNEAQ (reference sequence). The CDR3 extends over 15 amino acids.

The chain is built from TRBV28 and TRBJ1-5; unclear D gene. The V gene's germline CDR1 is MDHEN and CDR2 SYDVKM. The CDR3 covers 17 residues. V gave up 0 bases and J gave up 1 base, with 13 bases separating them. CDR3 protein: CASSLWGRGKSNQPQHF. CDR3 in DNA: TGTGCCAGCAGTTTATGGGGGAGAGGGAAAAGCAATCAGCCCCAGCATTTT.

V is TRBV7-9 and J is TRBJ2-3; D not resolved. The germline CDR1 and CDR2 sequences are SEHNR and FQNEAQ (reference sequence). This CDR3 region has 13 residues. Trimming pared 1 base from V and 6 bases from J, leaving 8 bases between. The CDR3 sequence: CASSLERADTQYF. In DNA, the CDR3 is TGTGCCAGCAGCTTAGAACGCGCCGATACGCAGTATTTT.

The chain joins TRBV6-5 to TRBJ1-3, with 7 bases lining up with TRBD1. The length of the CDR3 is 14 residues. Per germline, CDR1 MNHEY and CDR2 SVGAGI. After removal of 6 bases from V and 3 bases from J, the junction contained 5 bases not matched to a gene. In DNA form, the CDR3 reads TGTGCCAGCAGCCCCGGACAGGTTGGAAACACCATATATTTT. Translating it yields CASSPGQVGNTIYF.

The V and J genes are TRBV6-5 and TRBJ2-1; 13 nucleotides line up with TRBD2. Germline CDR1 MNHEY, CDR2 SVGAGI. The CDR3 consists of 14 residues. V was pared by 6 bases and J by 8 bases, with 4 bases of the junction left unmatched. The CDR3 spells CASSRTSGSDEQFF. The CDR3 DNA reads as TGTGCCAGCAGCCGGACTAGCGGGAGCGATGAGCAGTTCTTC.

This sequence joins TRBV25-1 and TRBJ2-5, with TRBD1 matching 9 bases. The tail of the sequence fits TRBJ2-7 better, so the J call may be wrong. From germline, CDR1 is MGHDK and CDR2 SYGVNS. The CDR3 length is 15 residues. The CDR3 sequence: CASSESRTGAYEQYF. The CDR3 DNA reads as TGTGCCAGCAGTGAATCCAGGACAGGGGCCTACGAGCAGTACTTC.

This sequence joins TRBV2 and TRBJ1-2; D is ambiguous. This CDR3 has 13 residues. V was trimmed by 7 bases and J by 2 bases, leaving 11 bases between them. Germline-derived CDR1 and CDR2 are SNHLY and FYNNEI. The DNA for the CDR3 is TGTGCCAGCATCGGGTCACTGAACTATGGCTACACCTTC. Protein product: CASIGSLNYGYTF.

For the CDR3, the DNA is TGTGCCATCGGGACTAGCGGGAGTCAGAGGTACGAGCAGTACTTC. It is translated as CAIGTSGSQRYEQYF. This rearrangement joins TRBV5-4 to TRBJ2-5, with 14 bases aligning to TRBD2. The J call may be faulty, since TRBJ2-7 better matches the DNA end. CDR1 and CDR2 (germline): SGHNT, YYREEE (reference sequence). This CDR3 has 15 amino acids.

V and J are TRBV7-3 and TRBJ2-2, with TRBD1 matching over 8 bases. The germline V gene has CDR1 SGHTA and CDR2 FQGTGA. CDR3 size: 17 residues. V shed 2 bases and J 1 base; nucleotides not matched to a gene: 6. CDR3 DNA sequence: TGTGCCAGCAGCTTATGGGGGACAGGCAAGAACACCGGGGAGCTGTTTTTT. It is translated as CASSLWGTGKNTGELFF.

Comment on this clone: Other DNA sequences in the sample encode the same CDR3. The chain carries TRBV6-5 and TRBJ1-1; D is unresolved. The CDR3 length is 14 residues. Trimming removed 0 bases from V and 1 base from J, with 6 bases in between. The germline V gene encodes CDR1 MNHEY and CDR2 SVGAGI. This CDR3 is CASSYSRGNTEAFF. DNA for the CDR3: TGTGCCAGCAGTTACTCTCGAGGGAACACTGAAGCTTTCTTT.

The chain carries TRBV19 and TRBJ1-1, with 8 bases identical to TRBD1. Germline V gene lookup returns CDR1 LNHDA and CDR2 SQIVND (reference sequence). The ends lost 3 bases at V and 6 bases at J; junction bases unmatched: 3. The CDR3 has 13 residues. The CDR3 protein is CASSMTGAPEAFF. As DNA, the CDR3 is TGTGCCAGTAGTATGACAGGGGCCCCTGAAGCTTTCTTT.

The chain recombines TRBV7-2 with TRBJ2-3; no reliable D call. Trimming shortened V by 5 bases and J by 1 base, and 7 bases separated the two germline ends. This CDR3 is 13 amino acids long. CDR1 SGHTA and CDR2 FQGNSA come from the germline V gene. CDR3 DNA sequence: TGTGCCAGCAGCCCCATAGGCACAGATACGCAGTATTTT. Its translation is CASSPIGTDTQYF.